This TCR beta chain stems from a study of CD8 T cells in Susac syndrome. Study-level findings and limits: The study's TCR sequencing and HLA analysis covered a relatively small number of individuals, and the study acknowledged this.

Those who served as multiple sclerosis controls were treatment-naive patients with stable or active relapsing-remitting disease. Negative isolation was used for CD8+ and CD4+ T cells, and FACS enrichment was applied to TEMRA cells. Germline trimming cut 2 bases from V and 3 bases from J; bases unmatched to any gene: 8. Germline-derived CDR1 and CDR2 are MGHRA and YSYEKL. The length of the CDR3 is 18 residues. Roughly 0.5 to 1 ug RNA was reverse transcribed with random hexamers. The authors amplified TCR beta CDR3 across 54 Vbeta and 13 Jbeta using immunoSEQ multiplex PCR. TCRdb called the immunoSEQ multiplex PCR reads again in MiXCR, with one record for every CDR3 protein. The data hold just over 150,000 distinct CDR3 sequences, with less than 97% observed a single time. Comments on this clonotype: The antigen remains unidentified.

This sequence joins TRBV4-1 and TRBJ2-7, with 15 positions matching TRBD2. The receptor was isolated from a human donor with multiple sclerosis. The specimen sequenced was CD8+ T cells from PBMCs. CDR3 sequence: CASSQTQGLAGGGYEQYF. The CDR3 DNA follows: TGCGCCAGCAGCCAAACGCAGGGACTAGCGGGGGGAGGCTACGAGCAGTACTTC.